This T cell receptor beta chain stems from a study of shared clonotypes between healthy human individuals. Findings and limits, study-wide: Larger estimated richness was generally recorded for naive subsets relative to memory subsets. Non-shared clonotypes were found to have lower generation probabilities than the clonotypes that were shared by all four of the sorted-subset donors. At large depth, rarefaction still showed sorted-subset sequencing to be incomplete.

Regarding this clone: What it binds is not known.

Donors, healthy HIV-negative adults, lacked recent acute infections or vaccinations. CDR1 is SEHNR and CDR2 is FQNEAQ in the germline V gene (reference sequence). This CDR3 contains 15 residues. The J segment lost 8 bases and the V segment lost 3 bases, leaving 8 bases of the junction unmatched. Assay: immunoSEQ multiplex PCR; the TCRdb copy retains only in-frame clones and omits some. The top ten clones hold approximately 1% of a sample with some 1,400,000 clones, roughly 96% of them seen once. The clonotype comes from a man younger than 40 in good health. Sequenced material: naive CD4+ T cells sorted from blood. Documented subset: CD45RA+ positively selected. V gene TRBV7-9 combines with J gene TRBJ2-1; TRBD2 aligns across 9 bases. CDR3 bases: TGTGCCAGCAGCTTCGGGACTAGCCTTGGGCATGAGCAGTTCTTC. It specifies CASSFGTSLGHEQFF. The whole variable domain, filled in from reference TRBV7-9 and TRBJ2-1, reads DTGVSQNPRHKITKRGQNVTFRCDPISEHNRLYWYRQTLGQGPEFLTYFQNEAQLEKSRLLSDRFSAERPKGSFSTLEIQRTEQGDSAMYLCASSFGTSLGHEQFFGPGTRLTVL.